This T cell receptor beta chain was captured by sequencing in a study of CXCR3-negative and CXCR3-positive naive CD8 T cells. Germline CDR1 reads SNHLY; CDR2 reads FYNNEI. CDR3 size: 15 residues. As to this clonotype: Its antigen is unidentified.

The libraries of TRB cDNA were constructed through 5' RACE using UMI labels. TCRdb re-called the 5' RACE reads and gives one entry per CDR3 protein, without DNA. The sample table sets out about 89,000 distinct CDR3 sequences. Study observations and caveats: Comparison of naive cells showed more hydrophobic TRB CDR3s in CXCR3-positive than in CXCR3-negative naive cells.

What was sequenced was naive CXCR3+ CD8+ T cells from blood. Sample subset: CD45RO-CCR7+CD27+CD95- naive CD8+ T cells expressing CXCR3 (TNR3+). The genes are TRBV2 and TRBJ2-7; checking the TCRdb D call of TRBD1 is not possible without DNA. This TCR was sampled from a human donor in good health. Some clones in this sample may be carry-over from other donors' samples. The CDR3: CASFPTDRHFYEQYF.